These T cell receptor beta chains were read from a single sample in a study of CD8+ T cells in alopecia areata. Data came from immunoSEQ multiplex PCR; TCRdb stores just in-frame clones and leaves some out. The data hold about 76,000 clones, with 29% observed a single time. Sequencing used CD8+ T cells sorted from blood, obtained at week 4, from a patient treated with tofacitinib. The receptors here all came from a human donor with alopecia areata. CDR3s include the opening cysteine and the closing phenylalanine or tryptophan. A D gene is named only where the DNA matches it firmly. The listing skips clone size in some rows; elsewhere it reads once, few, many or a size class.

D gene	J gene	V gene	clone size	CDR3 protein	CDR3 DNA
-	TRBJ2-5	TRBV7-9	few	CASSLAEARETQYF	TGTGCCAGCAGCTTAGCGGAGGCACGAGAGACCCAGTACTTC
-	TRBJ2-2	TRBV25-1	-	CASSARVGKDGELFF	TGTGCCAGCAGTGCCCGTGTTGGGAAGGACGGGGAGCTGTTTTTT
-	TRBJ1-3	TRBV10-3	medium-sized	CAISGKSGNTIYF	TGTGCCATCTCTGGGAAGTCGGGAAACACCATATATTTT
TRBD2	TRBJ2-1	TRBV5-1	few	CASRAPLAGGNNEQFF	TGCGCCAGCAGAGCACCACTAGCGGGAGGGAACAATGAGCAGTTCTTC
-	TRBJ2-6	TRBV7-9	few	CASSTRVSGANVLTF	TGTGCCAGCAGCACTCGTGTTTCTGGGGCCAACGTCCTGACTTTC
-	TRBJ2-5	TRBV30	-	CAWEGEETQYF	TGTGCCTGGGAGGGCGAGGAGACCCAGTACTTC
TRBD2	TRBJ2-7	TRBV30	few	CAYQRESTYEQYF	TGTGCCTACCAGCGGGAGTCCACCTACGAGCAGTACTTC
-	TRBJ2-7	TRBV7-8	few	CASSLGYGGSYEQYF	TGTGCCAGCAGCTTAGGTTACGGGGGATCTTACGAGCAGTACTTC
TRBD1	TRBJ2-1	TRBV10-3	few	CAILGQNNEQFF	TGTGCCATCTTGGGACAGAACAATGAGCAGTTCTTC
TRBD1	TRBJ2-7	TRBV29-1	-	CSVAGTGDSYEQYF	TGCAGCGTCGCCGGGACAGGGGACTCCTACGAGCAGTACTTC
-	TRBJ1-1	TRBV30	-	CAWSEGGTEAFF	TGTGCCTGGAGTGAAGGCGGCACTGAAGCTTTCTTT
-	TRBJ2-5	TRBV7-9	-	CASSLGGSSQTQYF	TGTGCCAGCAGCTTAGGAGGGTCTTCCCAGACCCAGTACTTC
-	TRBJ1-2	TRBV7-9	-	CASSRGHPANYGYTF	TGTGCCAGCAGCCGGGGACACCCCGCTAACTATGGCTACACCTTC
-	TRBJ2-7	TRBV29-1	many	CSVENGRGGNEQYF	TGCAGCGTTGAAAATGGCAGGGGGGGCAACGAGCAGTACTTC
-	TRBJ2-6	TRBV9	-	CASSQAGANVLTF	TGTGCCAGCAGCCAGGCTGGGGCCAACGTCCTGACTTTC
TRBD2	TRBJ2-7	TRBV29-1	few	CSVLNLRASGAYEQYF	TGCAGCGTACTCAACCTGCGGGCTAGCGGGGCCTACGAGCAGTACTTC
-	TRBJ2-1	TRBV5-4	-	CASSRISDNEQFF	TGTGCCAGCAGCCGTATCTCTGACAATGAGCAGTTCTTC
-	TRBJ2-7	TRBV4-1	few	CASSQDRKTGLTYEQYF	TGCGCCAGCAGCCAAGATCGGAAAACAGGGCTCACCTACGAGCAGTACTTC
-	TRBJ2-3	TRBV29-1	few	CSVSGVISTDTQYF	TGCAGCGTTAGTGGTGTAATCAGCACAGATACGCAGTATTTT
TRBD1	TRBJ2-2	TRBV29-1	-	CSVLSGGETGELFF	TGCAGCGTCCTATCAGGGGGAGAGACCGGGGAGCTGTTTTTT
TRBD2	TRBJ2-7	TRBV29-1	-	CSFRLAASYEQYF	TGCAGCTTTCGGCTAGCGGCATCCTACGAGCAGTACTTC
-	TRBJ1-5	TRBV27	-	CASSPEGHRQPQHF	TGTGCCAGCAGTCCAGAAGGACACAGACAGCCCCAGCATTTT